This T cell receptor beta chain is drawn from a study of CD8 T cells in ankylosing spondylitis. Study-level findings and limits: In the blood and synovial fluid of reactive arthritis, some motif variants had been previously reported. The disease-linked clones had a CD8+ phenotype and low blood frequencies. Seemingly distinctive of ankylosing spondylitis blood was a TCR beta motif formed by eight highly homologous variants.

The sample holds many counts of this clonotype. Antigen: not known. For TCR beta, libraries came from quantitative 5'-RACE with molecular barcodes. TCRdb called the 5' RACE reads again in MiXCR, with one record for every CDR3 protein. The sample lists tens of thousands of distinct CDR3 sequences; around 8.5% were seen once. The V end was cut by 1 base, the J end by 0 bases, with 16 bases between. The CDR3 totals 18 residues. CDR1 is MGHRA and CDR2 is YSYEKL in the germline V gene. The chain carries TRBV4-1 and TRBJ2-1; D possibly uses TRBD1 or TRBD2 (5 bases each). Sequenced input: blood, either unsorted or a sorted T cell fraction (not recorded which). The TCR sequence derives from a male donor with ankylosing spondylitis. The CDR3 DNA is TGCGCCAGCAGCCAAGCGTCGGGGCCGACGAGCTCCTACAATGAGCAGTTCTTC. Protein sequence: CASSQASGPTSSYNEQFF.